The 23 T cell receptor beta chains presented below share a single source sample, sequenced in a study of T-cell memory formation after mild COVID-19. Using its own MiXCR run on the 5' RACE reads, TCRdb lists one record per CDR3 protein. The sample has about 390,000 distinct CDR3 sequences, about 16% seen once. Sequencing was done on a sample of PBMCs or a T cell subset sorted from them (not recorded which). These receptors all come from a man between 18 and 35 years old who had mild COVID-19 (a few samples of this study predate the infection). Cell type and time point are not known.

The V and J genes are TRBV4-3 and TRBJ2-3; perhaps TRBD2 as D (6 bases). V dropped 3 bases and J dropped 0 bases, with 10 bases sitting between them. The length of the CDR3 is 15 residues. CDR1 LGHNA and CDR2 YSLEER come from the germline V gene. Written as DNA, the CDR3 is TGCGCCAGCAGCCAGCAACTAGCAAGCACAGATACGCAGTATTTT. Translated, it gives CASSQQLASTDTQYF.

This clonotype was found a few times. This chain joins TRBV6-5 and TRBJ2-7, with unresolved D. V lost 6 bases and J lost 2, with 17 bases in between. Germline lookup yields CDR1 MNHEY and CDR2 SVGAGI. The CDR3 spans 15 residues. The CDR3 bases are TGTGCCAGCAGAAGTACACCCTACCGAACCTACGAGCAGTACTTC. Translating gives CASRSTPYRTYEQYF.

J is TRBJ2-7 and V is TRBV20-1, with D maybe TRBD1 (5 bases). Germline values: CDR1 DFQATT, CDR2 SNEGSKA (reference sequence). The CDR3 runs to 11 residues. The V and J ends lost 5 bases and 2 bases respectively, with 7 bases between them. The CDR3 DNA is TGCAGTGCTTTGGACACCTACGAGCAGTACTTC. Its protein is CSALDTYEQYF.

The V gene is TRBV12-3 or TRBV12-4, the J gene TRBJ1-1; D ambiguous. This CDR3 spans 14 amino acids. V was cut by 6 bases and J by 0 bases, with 11 bases left in between. In DNA form, the CDR3 reads TGTGCCAGCAGGCTTGGGGTGATGAACACTGAAGCTTTCTTT. This encodes CASRLGVMNTEAFF.

In this sample, this clonotype turned up a few times. CDR3 residues: CASSPRLAADTQYF. The CDR3 bases are TGTGCCAGCAGCCCTCGTCTAGCAGCCGATACGCAGTATTTT. This chain links TRBV7-2 with TRBJ2-3, with D perhaps matching TRBD2 (5 bases). This CDR3 has 14 residues. CDR1 SGHTA and CDR2 FQGNSA come from the germline V gene. V lost 5 bases and J lost 6, with 15 bases in between.

This clonotype was counted a few times. This rearrangement joins TRBV7-3 to TRBJ2-1; D uncertain. Germline CDR1 is SGHTA and CDR2 is FQGTGA. The CDR3 loop spans 12 amino acids. Trimming removed 5 bases from V and 9 bases from J, with 11 bases in between. For the CDR3, the DNA is TGTGCCAGCAGCGTCGATCCCGGTGAGCAGTTCTTC. It is translated as CASSVDPGEQFF.

This clonotype was observed a handful of times. This sequence joins TRBV29-1 and TRBJ2-7; 10 bases map to TRBD2. Germline CDR1 SQVTM, CDR2 ANQGSEA. The CDR3 sequence is 13 residues long. V lost 8 bases and J lost 0; bases outside the gene matches: 4. The CDR3 reads CSTLAGSSYEQYF. CDR3 in DNA: TGCAGCACACTAGCGGGGAGCTCCTACGAGCAGTACTTC.

This clonotype was detected only a few times. CDR3 sequence (DNA): TGTGCCAGCAGTTCATGGGACAGCTACGAGCAGTACGTC. This gives the protein CASSSWDSYEQYV. The chain recombines TRBV27 with TRBJ2-7; 7 positions match TRBD1. The CDR3 sequence is 13 residues long. Germline V CDR1 and CDR2: MNHEY, SMNVEV (reference sequence). Trimming cost V 4 bases and J 3 bases; bases outside gene matches: 3.

This clonotype was detected only a few times. The chain carries TRBV11-3 and TRBJ2-7, with a possible D match to TRBD1 (5 bases). The CDR3 sequence is 14 residues long. Trimming stripped 3 bases from V and 2 bases from J, with 11 bases between. Per germline, CDR1 SGHNT and CDR2 YENEEA. The DNA for the CDR3 is TGTGCCAGCAGCTTCTCAGGGATTCCCTACGAGCAGTACTTC. Its protein product is CASSFSGIPYEQYF.

This clonotype was seen more than once but under ten times. The V gene is TRBV5-1, the J gene TRBJ1-4; D ambiguous. The CDR3 length is 14 residues. Trimming left V 3 bases short and J 5 bases short, with 11 bases between. Looked up from germline, CDR1 is SGHRS and CDR2 is YFSETQ. CDR3 region: CASSSNGPNEKLFF. The DNA of the CDR3 is TGCGCCAGCAGCTCTAACGGACCGAATGAAAAACTGTTTTTT.

This clonotype was detected only a few times. The CDR3 region has the DNA TGCGCCAGCAGCTTGGTGGGGGGTATCCCTGTGGAGACCCAGTACTTC. Its translation: CASSLVGGIPVETQYF. The V and J genes are TRBV5-1 and TRBJ2-5; D possibly corresponds to TRBD2 (6 bases). The V end lost 0 bases, the J end lost 5 bases, and 17 bases lay between the germline ends. The CDR3 runs 16 residues. Per germline, CDR1 SGHRS and CDR2 YFSETQ.

This clonotype was seen more than once but under ten times. The chain has TRBV4-3 and TRBJ2-2; TRBD1 agrees at 9 bases. The CDR3 is 16 residues long. Germline V gene data show CDR1 as LGHNA and CDR2 as YSLEER. After removal of 4 bases from V and 5 bases from J, the junction contained 8 bases not matched to a gene. CDR3 DNA: TGCGCCAGCAGCCTTTTCCCGGGACAGGGAACCGGGGAGCTGTTTTTT. This encodes CASSLFPGQGTGELFF.

The rearrangement links TRBV24-1 to TRBJ1-5; 8 bases agree with TRBD1. This CDR3 spans 13 amino acids. V lost 4 bases and J lost 5; bases outside the gene matches: 0. The germline V gene has CDR1 KGHDR and CDR2 SFDVKD. In DNA form, the CDR3 reads TGTGCCACCAGTGAACAGGGGGATCAGCCCCAGCATTTT. Translation: CATSEQGDQPQHF.

The J gene is TRBJ1-5, the V gene TRBV21-1. TRBV21-1 counts as a pseudogene. The length of the CDR3 is 16 residues. CDR3 in DNA: TGTGCCAGCAGCAAACGGAAATTTGTGAGCCTCCCGCCCCAGCATTTT. It translates to CASSKRKFVSLPPQHF.

The V gene is TRBV11-2, the J gene TRBJ2-3, with D perhaps being TRBD1 or TRBD2 (5 bases each). This CDR3 spans 17 amino acids. V lost 0 bases and J 1 base, leaving 14 bases between the germline ends. Germline CDR1 is SGHAT and CDR2 is FQNNGV. CDR3 loop: CASSLDSWGSGTDTQYF. The CDR3 nucleotides are TGTGCCAGCAGCTTAGATTCCTGGGGGTCTGGCACAGATACGCAGTATTTT.

The chain employs TRBV5-6 and TRBJ1-1; D call uncertain. V was cut by 8 bases and J by 2 bases, with 4 bases left in between. This CDR3 contains 10 residues. The V gene's germline CDR1 is SGHDT and CDR2 YYEEEE. CDR3 region: CARINTEAFF. CDR3 bases: TGTGCCAGGATAAACACTGAAGCTTTCTTT.

This clonotype was observed a handful of times. This chain links TRBV7-2 with TRBJ2-3; D is ambiguous. Trimming cost V 1 base and J 8 bases, with 4 bases left between them. Germline V CDR1 and CDR2: SGHTA, FQGNSA. The CDR3 extends over 11 amino acids. The CDR3 DNA is TGTGCCAGCAGCTTAGGCGCTACGCAGTATTTT. It encodes CASSLGATQYF.

This chain links TRBV5-1 with TRBJ2-4; D possibly corresponds to TRBD1 (6 bases). This CDR3 has 14 amino acids. V was shortened by 0 bases and J by 7 bases, with 11 bases between the two germline ends. The germline V gene has CDR1 SGHRS and CDR2 YFSETQ. This CDR3 reads CASSLEGEPNIQYF. CDR3 nucleotide sequence: TGCGCCAGCAGCTTGGAGGGGGAGCCCAACATTCAGTACTTC.

This chain uses TRBV28 with TRBJ2-2, with D uncertain. The CDR3 is 17 amino acids. Trimming shortened V by 5 bases and J by 5 bases, and 21 bases separated the two germline ends. The germline V gene has CDR1 MDHEN and CDR2 SYDVKM. DNA of the CDR3: TGTGCCAGCAGTCCCACCGTAGGGCTTATGGGGACCGGGGAGCTGTTTTTT. The encoded protein is CASSPTVGLMGTGELFF.

This clonotype was found once. V and J are TRBV19 and TRBJ2-6, with D perhaps matching TRBD2 (5 bases). The CDR3 extends over 15 amino acids. Trimming shortened V by 4 bases and J by 3 bases, and 10 bases separated the two germline ends. CDR1 LNHDA and CDR2 SQIVND come from the germline V gene (reference sequence). CDR3: CASSRSGDGANVLTF. The CDR3 DNA reads as TGTGCCAGTAGTAGGTCCGGGGATGGGGCCAACGTCCTGACTTTC.

V gene TRBV6-6 combines with J gene TRBJ2-3; D perhaps matches TRBD1 (6 bases). Trimming removed 2 bases from V and 7 bases from J, with 13 bases in between. The length of the CDR3 is 14 residues. The germline gives CDR1 MNHNY, CDR2 SVGAGI (reference sequence). The CDR3 nucleotides are TGTGCCAGCAGTTACACGGACAGATTAAATACGCAGTATTTT. It is translated as CASSYTDRLNTQYF.

The V gene is TRBV12-3 or TRBV12-4, the J gene TRBJ2-1; 9 bases are a match to TRBD1. V lost 1 base, J lost 2 bases, and 3 bases stayed unmatched. The CDR3 totals 16 residues. CDR3 in DNA: TGTGCCAGCAGTTTAGGGACAGGGGCCCCCTACAATGAGCAGTTCTTC. Translating it yields CASSLGTGAPYNEQFF.

This chain links TRBV20-1 with TRBJ1-2; D is perhaps TRBD1 (5 bases). Germline V lookup: CDR1 DFQATT, CDR2 SNEGSKA (reference sequence). The V end was cut by 3 bases, the J end by 5 bases, with 10 bases between. CDR3 length: 12 amino acids. CDR3 sequence (DNA): TGCAGTGCTAGTCGGGACGCGTATGGCTACACCTTC. Translating gives CSASRDAYGYTF.